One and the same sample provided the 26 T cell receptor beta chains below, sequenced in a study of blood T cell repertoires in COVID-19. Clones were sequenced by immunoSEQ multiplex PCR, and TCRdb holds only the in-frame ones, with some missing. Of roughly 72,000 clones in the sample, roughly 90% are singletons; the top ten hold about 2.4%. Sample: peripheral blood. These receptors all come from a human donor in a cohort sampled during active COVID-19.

The CDR3 protein is CASSLQGGDTEAFF. The CDR3 DNA is TGTGCCAGCAGCTTACAGGGCGGGGACACTGAAGCTTTCTTT. V and J are TRBV7-2 and TRBJ1-1; tentative D call: TRBD1 (5 bases). V was trimmed by 2 bases and J by 3 bases, leaving 10 bases between them. Germline V gene data show CDR1 as SGHTA and CDR2 as FQGNSA. The CDR3 length is 14 residues.

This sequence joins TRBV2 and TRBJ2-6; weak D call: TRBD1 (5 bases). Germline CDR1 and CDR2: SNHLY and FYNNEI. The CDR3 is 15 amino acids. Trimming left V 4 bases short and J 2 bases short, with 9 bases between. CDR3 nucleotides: TGTGCCAGCAGTGGGCAGGGTACTGGGGCCAACGTCCTGACTTTC. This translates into CASSGQGTGANVLTF.

The CDR3 DNA reads as TGTGCCAGCAGTTACGGGGCTAGTACTGAAGCTTTCTTT. It yields the protein CASSYGASTEAFF. The gene calls are TRBV6-6 and TRBJ1-1, with D maybe TRBD1 (5 bases). The length of the CDR3 is 13 residues. Germline CDR1 is MNHNY and CDR2 is SVGAGI (reference sequence). V was trimmed by 2 bases and J by 5 bases, leaving 9 bases between them.

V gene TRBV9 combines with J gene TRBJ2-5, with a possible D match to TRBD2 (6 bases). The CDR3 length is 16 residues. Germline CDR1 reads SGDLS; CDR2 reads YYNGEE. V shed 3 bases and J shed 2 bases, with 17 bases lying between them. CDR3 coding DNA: TGTGCCAGCAGCGCCCAGGGTAGCGGCCTACAAGAGACCCAGTACTTC. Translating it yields CASSAQGSGLQETQYF.

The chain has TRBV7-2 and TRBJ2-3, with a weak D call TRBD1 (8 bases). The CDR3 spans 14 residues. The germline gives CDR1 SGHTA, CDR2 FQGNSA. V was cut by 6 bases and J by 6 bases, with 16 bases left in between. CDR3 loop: CASSRSQGGDTQYF. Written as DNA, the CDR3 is TGTGCCAGCAGTCGATCACAGGGGGGGGATACGCAGTATTTT.

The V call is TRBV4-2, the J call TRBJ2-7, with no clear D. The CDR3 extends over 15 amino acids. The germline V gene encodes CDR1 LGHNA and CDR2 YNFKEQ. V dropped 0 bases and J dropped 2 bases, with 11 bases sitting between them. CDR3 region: CASSQEVGRTYEQYF. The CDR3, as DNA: TGTGCCAGCAGCCAAGAAGTTGGCAGAACCTACGAGCAGTACTTC.

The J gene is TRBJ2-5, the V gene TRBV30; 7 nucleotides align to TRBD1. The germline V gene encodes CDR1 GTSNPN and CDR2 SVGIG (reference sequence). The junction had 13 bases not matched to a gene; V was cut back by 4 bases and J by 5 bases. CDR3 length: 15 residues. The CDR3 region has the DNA TGTGCCTGGAACCGACAGGGAAAGACCCGGGAGACCCAGTACTTC. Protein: CAWNRQGKTRETQYF.

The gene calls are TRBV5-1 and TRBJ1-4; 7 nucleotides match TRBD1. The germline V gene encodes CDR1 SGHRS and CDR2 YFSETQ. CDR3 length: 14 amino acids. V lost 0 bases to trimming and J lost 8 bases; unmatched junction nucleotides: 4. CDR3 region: CASSLAGGHEKLFF. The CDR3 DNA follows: TGCGCCAGCAGCTTGGCAGGGGGACACGAAAAACTGTTTTTT. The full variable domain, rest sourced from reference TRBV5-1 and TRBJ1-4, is KAGVTQTPRYLIKTRGQQVTLSCSPISGHRSVSWYQQTPGQGLQFLFEYFSETQRNKGNFPGRFSGRQFSNSRSEMNVSTLELGDSALYLCASSLAGGHEKLFFGSGTQLSVL.

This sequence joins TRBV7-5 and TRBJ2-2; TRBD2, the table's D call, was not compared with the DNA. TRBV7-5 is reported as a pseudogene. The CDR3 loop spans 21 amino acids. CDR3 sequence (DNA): TGTGCCAGAAGCTTGTTCCCAGGGAGAGACCCCTTAGCGGTGAACACCGGGGAGCTGTTTTTT. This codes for CARSLFPGRDPLAVNTGELFF.

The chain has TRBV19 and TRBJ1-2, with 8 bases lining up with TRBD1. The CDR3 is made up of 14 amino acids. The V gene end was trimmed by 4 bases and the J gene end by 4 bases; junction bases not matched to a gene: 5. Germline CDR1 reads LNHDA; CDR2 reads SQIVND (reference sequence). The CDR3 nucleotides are TGTGCCAGTAGTAGGACAGGGAGGTTCTATGGCTACACCTTC. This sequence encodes CASSRTGRFYGYTF.

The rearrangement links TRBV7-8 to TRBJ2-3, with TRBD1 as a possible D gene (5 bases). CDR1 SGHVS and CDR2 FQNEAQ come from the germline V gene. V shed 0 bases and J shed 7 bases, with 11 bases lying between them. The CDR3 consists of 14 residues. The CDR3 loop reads CASSLAAGLNTQYF. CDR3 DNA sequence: TGTGCCAGCAGCTTAGCGGCAGGGCTTAATACGCAGTATTTT.

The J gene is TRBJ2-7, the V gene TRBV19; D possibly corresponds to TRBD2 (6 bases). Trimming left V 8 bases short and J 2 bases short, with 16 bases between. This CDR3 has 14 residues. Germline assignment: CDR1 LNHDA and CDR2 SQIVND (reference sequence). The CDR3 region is CASSPSGWPYEQYF. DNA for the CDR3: TGTGCCAGTTCCCCGAGCGGGTGGCCCTACGAGCAGTACTTC.

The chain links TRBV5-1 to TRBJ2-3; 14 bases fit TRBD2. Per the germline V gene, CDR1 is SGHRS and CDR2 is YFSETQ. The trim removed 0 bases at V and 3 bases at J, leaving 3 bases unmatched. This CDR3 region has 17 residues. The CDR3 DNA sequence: TGCGCCAGCAGCTTGGGCGGACTAGCGGGAGGTACAGATACGCAGTATTTT. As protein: CASSLGGLAGGTDTQYF.

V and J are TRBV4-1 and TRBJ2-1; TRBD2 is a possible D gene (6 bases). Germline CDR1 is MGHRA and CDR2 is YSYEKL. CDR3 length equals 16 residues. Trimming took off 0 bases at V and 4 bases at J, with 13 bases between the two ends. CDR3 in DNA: TGCGCCAGCAGCCAAGATTGGGCGGGGATATACAATGAGCAGTTCTTC. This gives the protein CASSQDWAGIYNEQFF.

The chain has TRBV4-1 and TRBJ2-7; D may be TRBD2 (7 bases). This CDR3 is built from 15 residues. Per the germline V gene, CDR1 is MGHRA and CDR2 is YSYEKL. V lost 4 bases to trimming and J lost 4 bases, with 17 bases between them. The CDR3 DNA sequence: TGCGCCAGCAGCCCCTCGGGGGGCACCTCTTACGAGCAGTACTTC. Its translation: CASSPSGGTSYEQYF.

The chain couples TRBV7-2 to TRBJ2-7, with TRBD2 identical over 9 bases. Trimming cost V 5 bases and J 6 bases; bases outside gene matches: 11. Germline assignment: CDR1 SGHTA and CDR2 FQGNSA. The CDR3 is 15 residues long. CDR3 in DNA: TGTGCCAGCAGCGCTATTAGCGGGAGACGGGGCGAGCAGTACTTC. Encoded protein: CASSAISGRRGEQYF.

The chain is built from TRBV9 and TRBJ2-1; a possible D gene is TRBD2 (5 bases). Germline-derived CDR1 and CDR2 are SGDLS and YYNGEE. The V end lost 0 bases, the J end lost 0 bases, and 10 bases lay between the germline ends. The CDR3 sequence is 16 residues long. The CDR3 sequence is CASSVGSDYSYNEQFF. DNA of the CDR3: TGTGCCAGCAGCGTAGGGTCCGACTACTCCTACAATGAGCAGTTCTTC.

CDR3 sequence (DNA): TGTGCCACCAGTGATAGAGGGACAGGGGGATACGAGCAGTACTTC. The encoded protein is CATSDRGTGGYEQYF. This chain connects TRBV24-1 to TRBJ2-7; 11 positions agree with TRBD1. Per the germline V gene, CDR1 is KGHDR and CDR2 is SFDVKD. With 3 bases clipped from V and 4 bases from J, the junction kept 4 bases outside the gene matches. The CDR3 covers 15 residues.

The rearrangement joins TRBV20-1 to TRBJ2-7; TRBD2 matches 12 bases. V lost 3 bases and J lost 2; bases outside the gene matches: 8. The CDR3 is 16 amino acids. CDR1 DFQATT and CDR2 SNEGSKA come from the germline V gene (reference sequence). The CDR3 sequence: CSASAPGLAGTYEQYF. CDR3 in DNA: TGCAGTGCTAGTGCCCCGGGACTAGCGGGCACCTACGAGCAGTACTTC.

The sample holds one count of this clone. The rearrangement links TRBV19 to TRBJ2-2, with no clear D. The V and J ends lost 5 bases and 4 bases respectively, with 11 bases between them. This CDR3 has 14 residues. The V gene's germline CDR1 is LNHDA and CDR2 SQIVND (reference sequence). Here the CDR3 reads CASSDIGGTGELFF. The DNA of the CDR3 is TGTGCCAGTAGTGATATCGGCGGCACCGGGGAGCTGTTTTTT.

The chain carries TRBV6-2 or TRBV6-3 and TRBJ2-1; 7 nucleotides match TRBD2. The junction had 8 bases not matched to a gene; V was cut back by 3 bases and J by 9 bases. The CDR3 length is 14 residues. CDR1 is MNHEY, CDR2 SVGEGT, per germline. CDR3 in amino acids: CASSYRAGAVEQFF. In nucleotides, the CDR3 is TGTGCCAGCAGTTATCGGGCGGGAGCGGTTGAGCAGTTCTTC.

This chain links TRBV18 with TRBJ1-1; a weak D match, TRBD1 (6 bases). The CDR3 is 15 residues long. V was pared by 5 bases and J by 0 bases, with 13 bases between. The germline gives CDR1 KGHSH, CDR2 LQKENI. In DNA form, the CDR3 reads TGTGCCAGCTCAAAGCCGGGACAAATGAACACTGAAGCTTTCTTT. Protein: CASSKPGQMNTEAFF. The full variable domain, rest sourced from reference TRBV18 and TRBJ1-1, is NAGVMQNPRHLVRRRGQEARLRCSPMKGHSHVYWYRQLPEEGLKFMVYLQKENIIDESGMPKERFSAEFPKEGPSILRIQQVVRGDSAAYFCASSKPGQMNTEAFFGQGTRLTVV.

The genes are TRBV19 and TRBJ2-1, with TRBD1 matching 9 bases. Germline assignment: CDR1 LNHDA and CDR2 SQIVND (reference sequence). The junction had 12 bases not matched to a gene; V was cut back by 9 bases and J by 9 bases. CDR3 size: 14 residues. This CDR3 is CASTVRTGVGEQFF. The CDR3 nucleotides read TGTGCCAGCACCGTCAGGACAGGGGTCGGTGAGCAGTTCTTC.

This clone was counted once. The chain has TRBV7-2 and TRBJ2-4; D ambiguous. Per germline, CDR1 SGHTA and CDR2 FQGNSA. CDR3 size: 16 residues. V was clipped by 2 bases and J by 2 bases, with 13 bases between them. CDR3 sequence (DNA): TGTGCCAGCAGCTTAAGCCTGGGCTCCCCCAAAAACATTCAGTACTTC. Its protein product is CASSLSLGSPKNIQYF.

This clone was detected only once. CDR3: CASSMTGGPYNEQFF. CDR3 nucleotide sequence: TGTGCCAGTAGTATGACAGGGGGCCCCTACAATGAGCAGTTCTTC. This sequence joins TRBV19 and TRBJ2-1; TRBD1 agrees at 10 bases. The CDR3 contains 15 residues. Looked up from germline, CDR1 is LNHDA and CDR2 is SQIVND (reference sequence). The trim removed 3 bases at V and 2 bases at J, leaving 1 base unmatched.

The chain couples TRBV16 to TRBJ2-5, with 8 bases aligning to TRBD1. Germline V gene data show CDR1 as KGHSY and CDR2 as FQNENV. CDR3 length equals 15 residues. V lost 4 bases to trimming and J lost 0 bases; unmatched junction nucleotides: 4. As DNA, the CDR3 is TGTGCCAGCAGCCTCCGACAGGGGCACCAAGAGACCCAGTACTTC. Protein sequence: CASSLRQGHQETQYF.